This TCR beta chain comes out of a study of T cells in Graves' hyperthyroidism and ophthalmopathy. The CDR3 is made up of 15 amino acids. V lost 1 base and J lost 7, with 14 bases in between. Germline assignment: CDR1 SGHVS and CDR2 FQNEAQ. Many counts were recorded for this clonotype. The TCR beta CDR3 regions underwent amplification using RNA transcripts as the source. First-round RT-PCR of the TCR CDR3 relied on the HTBI primer set. TCRdb passed the multiplex PCR reads through MiXCR, listing each CDR3 protein once. This table holds some 510,000 distinct CDR3 sequences, less than 25% found once. V is TRBV7-8 and J is TRBJ1-5; D gene ambiguous. Sequencing was done on a sample of blood. This sequence was found in a man younger than 35 with Graves' hyperthyroidism. CDR3 DNA sequence: TGTGCCAGCAGCTTAGGTTTGGCCGACGGACAGCCCCAGCATTTT. Its translation is CASSLGLADGQPQHF. The full variable domain, its missing parts supplied by reference TRBV7-8 and TRBJ1-5, is GAGVSQSPRYKVAKRGQDVALRCDPISGHVSLFWYQQALGQGPEFLTYFQNEAQLDKSGLPSDRFFAERPEGSVSTLKIQRTQQEDSAVYLCASSLGLADGQPQHFGDGTRLSIL.